The clone carrying this T cell receptor beta chain appeared a single time. Trimming cost V 5 bases and J 1 base; bases outside gene matches: 4. Germline V gives CDR1 KGHSH, CDR2 LQKENI. The CDR3 spans 15 residues. The data stem from a study of T cell clones after liver transplantation. Study-level information: Draws occurred before transplant, before withdrawal, and after complete or failed withdrawal.

Sequenced by immunoSEQ multiplex PCR; TCRdb stores in-frame clones only, minus some. The table shows over 90,000 clones, with 80% to 90% occurring only once. Sample: CD4+ T cells from blood, taken approximately 50 months after liver transplant. V gene TRBV18 combines with J gene TRBJ1-5; TRBD1 aligns across 8 bases. The sequence was obtained from a human patient who received a liver transplant. The graft donor may account for some of the T cells. The CDR3 loop reads CASSKTGGSNQPQHF. The CDR3, as DNA: TGTGCCAGCTCAAAAACAGGGGGGAGCAATCAGCCCCAGCATTTT.